The entry below gives a single T cell receptor (beta chain) sequence along with its context. The sample comes from a study of technical replicates of blood from a handful of donors. Measured with immunoSEQ multiplex PCR; TCRdb has only the in-frame clones, and not every one. This table has about 99,000 clones, 95% appearing once. This CDR3 has 13 residues. Trimming left V 0 bases short and J 7 bases short, with 5 bases between. Germline lookup yields CDR1 SGDLS and CDR2 YYNGEE. The chain recombines TRBV9 with TRBJ1-6; D gene ambiguous. Sequenced sample: T cells isolated from PBMCs. The clonotype originates from a human donor in good health. The CDR3 sequence is CASSVELNSPLHF. In nucleotides, the CDR3 is TGTGCCAGCAGCGTAGAACTGAATTCACCCCTCCACTTT.